This T cell receptor (beta chain) is from a study of blood T cell repertoires in COVID-19. Germline V gene sequence: CDR1 SEHNR, CDR2 FQNEAQ (reference sequence). V lost 5 bases and J 0 bases, leaving 14 bases between the germline ends. CDR3 length: 16 amino acids. Clones were read by immunoSEQ multiplex PCR, and TCRdb kept only the in-frame ones, dropping some. The sample shows under 450,000 clones, about four fifths of them seen only once. The sequencing input was peripheral blood. The origin of this receptor is a human donor with acute or convalescent COVID-19. The donor label of this sample is uncertain. V is TRBV7-9 and J is TRBJ2-1; D ambiguous. Here the CDR3 DNA reads TGTGCCAGCAGCGGAGAGACCGAGAGCTCCTACAATGAGCAGTTCTTC. It translates to CASSGETESSYNEQFF.